This TCR beta chain was captured by sequencing in a study of persistence of HIV-infected CD4 T cells. The stimulus was an HIV-1 Gag 15-mer peptide pool, approximately 0.93 ug/peptide/mL. Sorted nonresponding memory CD4+ T cells were CD40L-negative, CD69-negative, CD45RO-high. Note on this clone: The antigen remains unidentified.

General study findings and limits: Within sorted populations, more oligoclonal TCRs accompanied more oligoclonal proviruses. Compared with CD3/CD28-stimulated cells, CMV- and Gag-responding cells showed lower TCRbeta richness.

Losses at the gene ends were 3 bases for V and 4 bases for J; bases not matched to a gene: 14. This CDR3 spans 17 amino acids. From germline, CDR1 is SGHTA and CDR2 FQGNSA. The immunoSEQ assay was version 4, run in survey mode. Clones were sequenced by immunoSEQ multiplex PCR, and TCRdb holds only the in-frame ones, with some missing. The sample includes about 64,000 clones, about 81% seen only once; the top ten take roughly 1.8%. The sample was CD4+ T cells sorted from PBMCs after 18-hour stimulation, taken from a patient who received antiretroviral therapy. This sequence joins TRBV7-2 and TRBJ1-2, with 7 bases identical to TRBD1. The TCR was taken from an adult man with HIV who was CMV-seropositive. Here the CDR3 DNA reads TGTGCCAGCAGCTTCCAGGGGGTGAATTTTATAGGCTATGGCTACACCTTC. This codes for CASSFQGVNFIGYGYTF.